This T cell receptor beta chain was recorded in a study of response to subunit inactivated influenza vaccine. General study points: With each seasonal influenza vaccination, the authors suggested, few new T cells are recruited.

In this sample, this clonotype turned up a few times. The antigen is unknown. TCRdb called the RT-PCR reads again in MiXCR, with one record for every CDR3 protein. The sample records 650,000 or so distinct CDR3 sequences, around 13% being singletons. The germline V gene encodes CDR1 WNHNN and CDR2 SYGVQD (reference sequence). This CDR3 spans 15 amino acids. Trimming took 2 bases from V and 2 from J; bases not matched to a gene: 4. The sequencing used PBMCs from blood, collected roughly 15 days before vaccination. The rearrangement uses TRBV10-1 and TRBJ2-3; 7 nucleotides align to TRBD2. The receptor comes from a middle-aged man who received an inactivated influenza vaccine. CDR3 DNA sequence: TGCGCCAGCAGTGAGATGCGGGGGTACACAGATACGCAGTATTTT. Residues: CASSEMRGYTDTQYF.